One T cell receptor (beta chain) is described in this entry. The sample originates from a study of blood T cell repertoires in COVID-19. Study information: The United States, Italy and Spain provided the acute and convalescent COVID-19 samples.

Some clones are missing from TCRdb's copy, which holds only in-frame ones; the method was immunoSEQ multiplex PCR. The sample contains fewer than 450,000 clones, less than 95% of which appear only once. Germline V gene lookup returns CDR1 MNHEY and CDR2 SMNVEV (reference sequence). V gave up 0 bases and J gave up 3 bases, with 12 bases separating them. This CDR3 region has 15 residues. The sequence came from a man aged 18 to 30 who had recovered from COVID-19. The chain combines TRBV27 with TRBJ2-7; D unclear. Sequenced sample: PBMCs or T cells enriched from blood (not recorded which). For the CDR3, the DNA is TGTGCCAGCAGTTTATCGGGCAACGAACACTACGAGCAGTACTTC. As protein: CASSLSGNEHYEQYF.